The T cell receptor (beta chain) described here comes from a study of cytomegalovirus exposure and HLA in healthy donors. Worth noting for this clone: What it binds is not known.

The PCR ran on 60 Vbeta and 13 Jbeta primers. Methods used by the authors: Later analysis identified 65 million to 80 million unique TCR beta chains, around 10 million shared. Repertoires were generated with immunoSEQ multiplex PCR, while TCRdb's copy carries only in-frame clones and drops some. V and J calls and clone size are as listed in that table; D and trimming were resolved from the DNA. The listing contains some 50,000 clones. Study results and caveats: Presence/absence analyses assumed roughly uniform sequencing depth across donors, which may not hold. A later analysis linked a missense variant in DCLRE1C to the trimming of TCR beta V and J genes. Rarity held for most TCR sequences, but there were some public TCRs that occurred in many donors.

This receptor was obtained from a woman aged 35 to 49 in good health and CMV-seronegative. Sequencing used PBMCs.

The CDR3, as DNA: TGCGCCAGCAGTGAGTCTGAAAGCGGGAGGACGAATGAGCAGTTCTTC. Its translation is CASSESESGRTNEQFF. The V gene is TRBV10-1, the J gene TRBJ2-1, with TRBD2 matching 9 bases. Germline V gives CDR1 WNHNN, CDR2 SYGVQD (reference sequence). There are 16 residues in the CDR3. Trimming took 0 bases from V and 7 from J; bases not matched to a gene: 7.